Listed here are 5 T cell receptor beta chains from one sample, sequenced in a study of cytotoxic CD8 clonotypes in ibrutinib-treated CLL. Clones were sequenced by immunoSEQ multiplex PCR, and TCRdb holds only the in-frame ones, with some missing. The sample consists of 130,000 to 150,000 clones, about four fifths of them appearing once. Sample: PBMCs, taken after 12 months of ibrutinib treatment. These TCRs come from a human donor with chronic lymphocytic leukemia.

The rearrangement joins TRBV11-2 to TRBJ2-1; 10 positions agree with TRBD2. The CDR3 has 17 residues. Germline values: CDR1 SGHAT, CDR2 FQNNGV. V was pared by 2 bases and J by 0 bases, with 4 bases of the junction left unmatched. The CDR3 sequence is CASSLWTSGDSYNEQFF. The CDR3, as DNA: TGTGCCAGCAGCTTATGGACTAGCGGTGACTCCTACAATGAGCAGTTCTTC.

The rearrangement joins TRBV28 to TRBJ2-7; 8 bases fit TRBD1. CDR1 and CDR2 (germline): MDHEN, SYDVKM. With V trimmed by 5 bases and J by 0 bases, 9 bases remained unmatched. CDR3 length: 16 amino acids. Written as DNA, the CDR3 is TGTGCCAGCAGTAAATTGACAGGGACAGGCTCCTACGAGCAGTACTTC. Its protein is CASSKLTGTGSYEQYF.

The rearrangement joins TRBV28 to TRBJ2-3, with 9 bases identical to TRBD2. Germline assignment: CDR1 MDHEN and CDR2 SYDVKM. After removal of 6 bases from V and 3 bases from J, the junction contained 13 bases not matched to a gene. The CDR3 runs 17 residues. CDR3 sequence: CASSPRKREEGTDTQYF. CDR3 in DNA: TGTGCCAGCAGCCCCCGAAAGCGGGAGGAGGGAACAGATACGCAGTATTTT.

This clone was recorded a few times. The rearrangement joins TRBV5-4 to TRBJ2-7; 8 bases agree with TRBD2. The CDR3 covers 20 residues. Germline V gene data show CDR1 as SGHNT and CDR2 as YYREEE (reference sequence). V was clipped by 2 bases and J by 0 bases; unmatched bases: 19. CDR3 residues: CASSLKGRRTSGASSYEQYF. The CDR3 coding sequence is TGTGCCAGCAGCTTAAAGGGTCGCCGCACTAGCGGCGCTAGCTCCTACGAGCAGTACTTC. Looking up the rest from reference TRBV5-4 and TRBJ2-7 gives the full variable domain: ETGVTQSPTHLIKTRGQQVTLRCSSQSGHNTVSWYQQALGQGPQFIFQYYREEENGRGNFPPRFSGLQFPNYSSELNVNALELDDSALYLCASSLKGRRTSGASSYEQYFGPGTRLTVT.

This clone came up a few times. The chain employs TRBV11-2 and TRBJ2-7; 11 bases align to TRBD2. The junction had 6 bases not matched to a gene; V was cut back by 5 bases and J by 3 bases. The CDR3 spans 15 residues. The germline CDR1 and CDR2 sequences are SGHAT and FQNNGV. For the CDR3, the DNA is TGTGCCAGCAGCCAAAGAGGGACTAGCGGCTACGAGCAGTACTTC. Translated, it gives CASSQRGTSGYEQYF.